Listed below are T cell receptor beta chains from one sample, sequenced in a study of post-analysis software for immune sequencing data. TCRdb re-analysed the PCR reads in MiXCR, keeping a single row per CDR3 protein. The sample has about 210,000 distinct CDR3 sequences; 25% to 30% are singletons. Sequences were obtained from blood. These receptors were taken from a girl aged 2-17 years with multiple sclerosis. Each CDR3 is given with its conserved first and last residue. A D gene is named only where the DNA matches it firmly. A clone size is listed for some rows: how often the clone was seen (once, few, many), or a class if it is expanded.

CDR3 protein | CDR3 DNA | V gene | D gene | J gene | clone size
CAISGGPPNTEAFF | TGTGCCATCAGTGGGGGACCGCCGAACACTGAAGCTTTCTTT | TRBV10-3 | . | TRBJ1-1 | many
CSRLAGGGDEQFF | TGCAGCAGGCTAGCGGGAGGGGGGGATGAGCAGTTCTTC | TRBV29-1 | TRBD2 | TRBJ2-1 | many
CSARDGALRWAQETQYF | TGCAGTGCTAGAGATGGCGCCCTAAGGTGGGCCCAAGAGACCCAGTACTTC | TRBV20-1 | . | TRBJ2-5 | many
CSVLGDTQYF | TGTAGCGTTCTAGGAGATACGCAGTATTTT | TRBV29-1 | . | TRBJ2-3 | .
CASSLATGPMNTEAFF | TGTGCCAGCAGTTTAGCGACGGGGCCCATGAACACTGAAGCTTTCTTT | TRBV12-3/TRBV12-4 | . | TRBJ1-1 | .
CASSPGADTQYF | TGTGCCAGCAGCCCCGGGGCAGATACGCAGTATTTT | TRBV12-3/TRBV12-4 | . | TRBJ2-3 | few
CSAQRNPGGQETQYF | TGCAGTGCTCAAAGAAATCCAGGGGGTCAAGAGACCCAGTACTTC | TRBV20-1 | TRBD1 | TRBJ2-5 | once
CATSRDKGHYGYTF | TGTGCCACCAGCAGAGATAAGGGACACTATGGCTACACCTTC | TRBV15 | . | TRBJ1-2 | few
CASSRGDEAFF | TGTGCCAGCAGCAGAGGCGATGAAGCTTTCTTT | TRBV6-5 | . | TRBJ1-1 | .
CATQGTVDGYTF | TGTGCCACACAGGGTACCGTGGATGGCTACACCTTC | TRBV19 | . | TRBJ1-2 | .
CACSESPGARYEQYF | TGTGCCTGCAGTGAATCCCCGGGAGCGCGCTACGAGCAGTACTTC | TRBV6-4 | . | TRBJ2-7 | .
CASSFRDGNYEQYF | TGTGCCAGCAGCTTTCGGGACGGAAACTACGAGCAGTACTTC | TRBV5-5 | . | TRBJ2-7 | .
CASTEDTGGSGELFF | TGCGCCAGCACCGAGGACACCGGCGGTAGCGGGGAGCTGTTTTTT | TRBV5-1 | . | TRBJ2-2 | few
CASSDYRGWGGLDETQYF | TGTGCCAGCAGTGATTATCGAGGGTGGGGAGGGCTGGATGAGACCCAGTACTTC | TRBV28 | TRBD2 | TRBJ2-5 | many
CASSHGTGGTGELFF | TGTGCCAGCAGCCACGGGACAGGGGGCACCGGGGAGCTGTTTTTT | TRBV5-4 | TRBD1 | TRBJ2-2 | .
CASSLRGQSSYNSPLHF | TGTGCCAGCAGCTTGCGGGGGCAGAGCTCCTATAATTCACCCCTCCACTTT | TRBV5-6 | . | TRBJ1-6 | few
CASSSDPGQAYEQYF | TGCGCCAGCAGCTCAGATCCGGGACAGGCCTACGAGCAGTACTTC | TRBV5-1 | TRBD1 | TRBJ2-7 | .
CASSLGTRLPYNEQFF | TGTGCCAGCAGCTTAGGGACTCGACTACCATACAATGAGCAGTTCTTC | TRBV5-5 | . | TRBJ2-1 | .
CASSLVSRARTEAFF | TGTGCCAGCAGTTTAGTCTCCCGGGCAAGGACTGAAGCTTTCTTT | TRBV27 | . | TRBJ1-1 | .
CASSFSLQEAFF | TGTGCCAGCAGTTTTAGTCTCCAGGAAGCTTTCTTT | TRBV12-3/TRBV12-4 | . | TRBJ1-1 | .
CASSLTGFSTAGANVLTF | TGCGCCAGCAGCTTAACAGGGTTCTCAACAGCTGGGGCCAACGTCCTGACTTTC | TRBV5-1 | . | TRBJ2-6 | many
CASSAAGAGNQPQHF | TGTGCCAGCAGTGCTGCAGGGGCCGGCAATCAGCCCCAGCATTTT | TRBV2 | . | TRBJ1-5 | .
CASRRTNSPLHF | TGTGCCAGCAGGCGGACCAATTCACCCCTCCACTTT | TRBV11-2 | . | TRBJ1-6 | .
CANRGTGKITDTQYF | TGTGCCAACCGGGGGACAGGGAAGATCACAGATACGCAGTATTTT | TRBV5-5 | TRBD1 | TRBJ2-3 | many
CASSLGTGGLAGEEQYF | TGCGCCAGCAGCTTGGGGACAGGGGGACTAGCGGGAGAAGAGCAGTACTTC | TRBV5-1 | TRBD2 | TRBJ2-7 | many
CAISRMAGNSPLHF | TGTGCCATCAGTAGGATGGCAGGTAATTCACCCCTCCACTTT | TRBV10-3 | . | TRBJ1-6 | many
CASSLGRSSGNTIYF | TGTGCCAGCAGCCTTGGACGGAGCTCTGGAAACACCATATATTTT | TRBV21-1 | . | TRBJ1-3 | .
CASRSTGTGASNEQFF | TGTGCCAGCAGGTCTACCGGGACAGGGGCTTCCAATGAGCAGTTCTTC | TRBV6-5 | TRBD1 | TRBJ2-1 | many
CASSFVVRKQYF | TGTGCCAGCAGCTTCGTAGTGAGGAAGCAGTATTTT | TRBV7-2 | . | TRBJ2-3 | .
CASSYAGLNTEAFF | TGTGCCAGCAGTTACGCAGGGTTGAACACTGAAGCTTTCTTT | TRBV6-6 | . | TRBJ1-1 | many
CASRYRRDRINTEAFF | TGTGCCAGCAGATACCGCCGGGACAGAATAAACACTGAAGCTTTCTTT | TRBV28 | TRBD1 | TRBJ1-1 | many
CASSLGGGEYNEQFF | TGCGCCAGCAGCTTGGGGGGGGGCGAGTACAATGAGCAGTTCTTC | TRBV5-1 | . | TRBJ2-1 | .
CASRSHRGSFTEAFF | TGTGCCAGCAGGAGCCACAGGGGGTCGTTCACTGAAGCTTTCTTT | TRBV6-6 | TRBD1 | TRBJ1-1 | once
CASSLGSGNQETQYF | TGTGCCAGCAGCTTAGGTTCCGGAAACCAAGAGACCCAGTACTTC | TRBV7-2 | . | TRBJ2-5 | many
CASSRQGASKTQYF | TGTGCCAGCAGCAGGCAGGGGGCATCGAAGACCCAGTACTTC | TRBV21-1 | . | TRBJ2-5 | few
CASGQSLRNEAFF | TGCGCCAGCGGACAGTCTCTGAGAAACGAAGCTTTCTTT | TRBV5-1 | . | TRBJ1-1 | once
CASSLARFGDTEAFF | TGTGCCAGCAGCTTGGCCAGGTTTGGGGACACTGAAGCTTTCTTT | TRBV5-5 | . | TRBJ1-1 | few
CSARDYPTGSSYNEQFF | TGCAGTGCTAGAGACTACCCGACAGGGTCCTCCTACAATGAGCAGTTCTTC | TRBV20-1 | TRBD1 | TRBJ2-1 | many
CAISELGQGYEQYF | TGTGCCATCAGTGAACTAGGACAGGGCTACGAGCAGTACTTC | TRBV10-3 | TRBD1 | TRBJ2-7 | many
CASTHRNQDAQYF | TGTGCCAGCACCCATCGGAACCAAGATGCGCAGTATTTT | TRBV12-3/TRBV12-4 | . | TRBJ2-3 | few